This note documents a single T cell receptor beta chain sequence. The record originates from a study of T cell responses to AZD1222 COVID-19 vaccine. CDR1 and CDR2 from the germline V gene are LGHDT and YNNKEL (reference sequence). V gave up 2 bases and J gave up 4 bases, with 13 bases separating them. The CDR3 length is 15 residues. TCRdb keeps only in-frame clones here, not all; method: immunoSEQ multiplex PCR. The sample has roughly 140,000 clones; 90% to 95% are singletons. The sequencing used peripheral blood, collected on day 0 of AZD1222 vaccination. The V and J genes are TRBV3-1 (or the pseudogene TRBV3-2) and TRBJ2-3; no definite D call. The sequence was collected from an adult in good health. The CDR3 here is CASSQKRIDPDTQYF. CDR3 bases: TGTGCCAGCAGCCAAAAGCGAATTGATCCAGATACGCAGTATTTT.